This TCR beta chain was recorded in a study of shared clonotypes between healthy human individuals. The study, taken as a whole, reports: Roughly 5.3% of naive CD4 clonotypes were common to a handful of donors.

Sequencing was performed with immunoSEQ multiplex PCR; in TCRdb, only in-frame clones are kept and a portion is missing. The sample lists roughly 2.5 million clones, roughly 92% occurring once. This clone was picked up a small number of times. What it binds is not known. All participating donors were Caucasian adults from Nashville, Tennessee. This CDR3 has 14 amino acids. CDR1 and CDR2 (germline): LNHDA, SQIVND (reference sequence). Trimming at V came to 5 bases and at J to 5 bases, leaving 8 bases not matched to a gene. The receptor comes from a man aged 18-30 years in good health. The rearrangement links TRBV19 to TRBJ1-1; TRBD1 matches 7 bases. Sample: naive CD4+ T cells sorted from blood. Indicated subset: CD45RA+ positively selected. CDR3 residues: CASSARDRETEAFF. CDR3 sequence (DNA): TGTGCCAGTAGTGCCCGAGACAGGGAGACTGAAGCTTTCTTT.